The clone carrying this TCR beta chain was recorded once. The antigen remains undetermined. Sequenced material consisted of expressed TCRB transcripts (all of the isolated RNA was reverse transcribed). Here immunoSEQ multiplex PCR was the method, and the copy in TCRdb shows in-frame clones only, minus some. Of about 320,000 clones in the sample, 14% are singletons; the top ten hold around 7%. This sample was included in a study of beta chain features in type 1 diabetes. The purity of all sorted populations exceeded 95%. Whole-study findings and limits: Cells with high TCR expression could be over-represented by cDNA sequencing. Patients and controls would share equally any PCR tilt toward shorter templates.

V was pared by 3 bases and J by 7 bases, with 6 bases of the junction left unmatched. CDR3 length: 14 amino acids. Germline values: CDR1 SGDLS, CDR2 YYNGEE. The receptor was derived from a man younger than 45 in good health. The J gene is TRBJ1-2, the V gene TRBV9; 10 positions match TRBD1. Sequenced material: central memory CD4+ T cells from blood. The DNA of the CDR3 is TGTGCCAGCAGCGACGACAGGGGGCGAGGTGGCTACACCTTC. Translated: CASSDDRGRGGYTF.